Each of the 30 T cell receptor beta chains below was sequenced from the same sample in a study of CD8 T cells in Susac syndrome. The RNA input was roughly 0.45 to 1 ug, and it was reverse transcribed with random hexamers. TCRdb independently ran MiXCR on the immunoSEQ multiplex PCR reads; one entry per CDR3 protein. The data hold around 300,000 distinct CDR3 sequences, with roughly 85% observed a single time. What was sequenced was CD8+ T cells from PBMCs. The receptors shown here come from a human donor with multiple sclerosis.

This chain links TRBV30 with TRBJ1-1, with TRBD1 matching over 9 bases. The junction had 5 bases not matched to a gene; V was cut back by 2 bases and J by 4 bases. The germline V gene has CDR1 GTSNPN and CDR2 SVGIG (reference sequence). The CDR3 length is 14 residues. The DNA of the CDR3 is TGTGCCTGGAGTAGGGGACAGGGAAGCACTGAAGCTTTCTTT. Protein sequence: CAWSRGQGSTEAFF.

V usage is TRBV24-1 and J usage is TRBJ2-5; D is undetermined. The CDR3 extends over 14 amino acids. Trimming cost V 4 bases and J 2 bases, with 10 bases left between them. Germline CDR1 is KGHDR and CDR2 is SFDVKD. The CDR3 DNA reads TGTGCCACCAGTGACCCGCCCGAGCAAGAGACCCAGTACTTC. Its protein is CATSDPPEQETQYF.

This clonotype was seen repeatedly, ten times or more. The chain employs TRBV28 and TRBJ2-3; D is unclear. Germline CDR1 MDHEN, CDR2 SYDVKM. The V and J ends lost 7 bases and 2 bases respectively, with 7 bases between them. The CDR3 is 12 residues long. The CDR3 DNA sequence: TGTGCCAGCACCAGATTCACAGATACGCAGTATTTT. This sequence encodes CASTRFTDTQYF.

DNA for the CDR3: TGTGCCAGCAGCCAGGGTACACCCTACGAGCAGTACTTC. Encoded protein: CASSQGTPYEQYF. The chain links TRBV7-9 to TRBJ2-7; the D gene is possibly TRBD1 (5 bases). The V end was cut by 5 bases, the J end by 2 bases, with 10 bases between. Germline assignment: CDR1 SEHNR and CDR2 FQNEAQ (reference sequence). The CDR3 loop spans 13 amino acids.

This clonotype was found a few times. This sequence joins TRBV28 and TRBJ2-5; no definite D call. V was shortened by 3 bases and J by 2 bases, with 10 bases between the two germline ends. Germline V gives CDR1 MDHEN, CDR2 SYDVKM. The CDR3 has 14 residues. The CDR3 region has the DNA TGTGCCAGCAGTTTTTCACAGAGTCAAGAGACCCAGTACTTC. Its protein product is CASSFSQSQETQYF. The entire variable domain, with the rest obtained from reference TRBV28 and TRBJ2-5, is as follows: DVKVTQSSRYLVKRTGEKVFLECVQDMDHENMFWYRQDPGLGLRLIYFSYDVKMKEKGDIPEGYSVSREKKERFSLILESASTNQTSMYLCASSFSQSQETQYFGPGTRLLVL.

CDR3 residues: CASSPGRLTYEQYF. Here the CDR3 DNA reads TGTGCCAGCAGCCCGGGACGCCTTACCTACGAGCAGTACTTC. This chain connects TRBV7-9 to TRBJ2-7; D is possibly TRBD1 or TRBD2 (5 bases each). The CDR3 extends over 14 amino acids. V lost 5 bases, J lost 2 bases, and 13 bases lay in between. CDR1 and CDR2 (germline): SEHNR, FQNEAQ (reference sequence).

V is TRBV6-2 or TRBV6-3 and J is TRBJ2-2; 13 bases align to TRBD2. Per germline, CDR1 MNHEY and CDR2 SVGEGT. CDR3 size: 18 residues. V gave up 1 base and J gave up 10 bases; unmatched junction bases: 12. For the CDR3, the DNA is TGTGCCAGCAGTTACTTCTACTGGACTAGCGGGAGCGCTCTGGAGCTGTTTTTT. Translation gives CASSYFYWTSGSALELFF.

The chain has TRBV2 and TRBJ1-4; 8 bases are shared with TRBD1. Germline CDR1 SNHLY, CDR2 FYNNEI. The CDR3 has 15 amino acids. The J segment lost 6 bases and the V segment lost 3 bases, leaving 6 bases of the junction unmatched. The CDR3 is CASSDPSTGDEKLFF. CDR3 in DNA: TGTGCCAGCAGTGACCCCTCGACAGGGGATGAAAAACTGTTTTTT.

This clonotype is a singleton in its sample. The chain couples TRBV6-1 to TRBJ2-1; D uncertain. Germline assignment: CDR1 MNHNS and CDR2 SASEGT. CDR3 length: 17 residues. V was pared by 0 bases and J by 3 bases, with 15 bases between. The CDR3: CASSEAVGSWVYNEQFF. CDR3 coding DNA: TGTGCCAGCAGTGAAGCGGTGGGATCTTGGGTCTACAATGAGCAGTTCTTC.

This clonotype was detected only a few times. The chain links TRBV28 to TRBJ2-7; D gene ambiguous. Trimming removed 5 bases from V and 4 bases from J, with 9 bases in between. The CDR3 runs 12 residues. In germline, CDR1 is MDHEN, CDR2 SYDVKM. CDR3 region: CASSPAQYEQYF. CDR3 DNA sequence: TGTGCCAGCAGTCCCGCACAGTACGAGCAGTACTTC.

The chain links TRBV12-3 or TRBV12-4 to TRBJ1-4; possibly TRBD1 for D (5 bases). The CDR3 runs to 15 residues. V lost 3 bases to trimming and J lost 5 bases, with 13 bases between them. The CDR3 loop is CASSFWHGGNEKLFF. The CDR3 DNA follows: TGTGCCAGCAGTTTCTGGCACGGGGGAAATGAAAAACTGTTTTTT.

In the case of this clonotype: A read error may produce the germline difference seen at one junction end. The CDR3 nucleotides are TGTGCCAGTACTATACCCGCCTCGGGCAATCAGCCCCAGCATTTT. Its protein product is CASTIPASGNQPQHF. The V gene is TRBV19, the J gene TRBJ1-5; D not resolved. CDR3 length equals 15 residues. Germline assignment: CDR1 LNHDA and CDR2 SQIVND (reference sequence).

This clonotype was detected only a few times. The chain uses TRBV6-2 or TRBV6-3 and TRBJ2-2, with D perhaps assigned TRBD1 or TRBD2 (5 bases each). Trimming removed 6 bases from V and 3 bases from J, with 11 bases in between. Per germline, CDR1 MNHEY and CDR2 SVGEGT. The CDR3 length is 14 residues. This chain's CDR3 is CASSGTLDTGELFF. The CDR3 nucleotides are TGTGCCAGCAGCGGGACGCTCGACACCGGGGAGCTGTTTTTT.

Only one count was recorded for this clonotype. The V call is TRBV10-3, the J call TRBJ1-1; D uncertain. The CDR3 totals 15 residues. The germline V gene encodes CDR1 ENHRY and CDR2 SYGVKD. V lost 0 bases, J lost 0 bases, and 8 bases lay in between. Here the CDR3 reads CAISESGGMNTEAFF. CDR3 coding DNA: TGTGCCATCAGTGAGTCGGGCGGAATGAACACTGAAGCTTTCTTT.

This chain links TRBV7-9 with TRBJ1-2; D is unclear. This CDR3 contains 16 residues. Deletions cut 2 bases from V and 2 bases from J, with 15 bases between. Germline lookup yields CDR1 SEHNR and CDR2 FQNEAQ (reference sequence). As DNA, the CDR3 is TGTGCCAGCAGCTTACTCCAGCCGACGGTCAACTATGGCTACACCTTC. Protein product: CASSLLQPTVNYGYTF.

This clonotype was observed many times. The chain carries TRBV4-3 and TRBJ2-5; 7 positions match TRBD2. The CDR3 covers 19 residues. J lost 2 bases, V lost 0 bases, and 15 bases had no gene match. Per the germline V gene, CDR1 is LGHNA and CDR2 is YSLEER. The DNA for the CDR3 is TGCGCCAGCAGCCAAGAGGTGGTGGGGAGCGGGGCACCTCAAGAGACCCAGTACTTC. Translating gives CASSQEVVGSGAPQETQYF.

The chain uses TRBV12-3 or TRBV12-4 and TRBJ2-6, with D maybe TRBD1 (5 bases). V lost 7 bases to trimming and J lost 2 bases, with 9 bases between them. CDR3 length: 14 amino acids. CDR3 coding DNA: TGTGCCAGCACAGGGTGGACTGGGGCCAACGTCCTGACTTTC. It translates to CASTGWTGANVLTF.

V gene TRBV7-2 combines with J gene TRBJ2-5, with 7 bases lining up with TRBD1. CDR1 is SGHTA, CDR2 FQGNSA, per germline. The CDR3 runs 17 residues. V trimming: 1 base; J trimming: 2 bases; junction bases outside the gene matches: 10. The CDR3 here is CASSLGQGGWGQETQYF. The CDR3 bases are TGTGCCAGCAGCTTAGGACAGGGCGGATGGGGTCAAGAGACCCAGTACTTC.

V gene TRBV5-1 combines with J gene TRBJ1-1; possibly TRBD1 for D (6 bases). The CDR3 spans 14 residues. Germline CDR1 and CDR2: SGHRS and YFSETQ. Trimming took off 6 bases at V and 3 bases at J, with 15 bases between the two ends. In DNA form, the CDR3 reads TGCGCCAGCACCCAGGCGGGGGGCTACACTGAAGCTTTCTTT. The encoded protein is CASTQAGGYTEAFF.

The chain has TRBV24-1 and TRBJ2-2, with unresolved D. The CDR3 length is 17 residues. Germline CDR1 reads KGHDR; CDR2 reads SFDVKD. With 3 bases removed from V and 1 base from J, the gap between germline ends came to 14 bases. The CDR3, as DNA: TGTGCCACCAGTGATCCCTCTCGGCTTGGGAACACCGGGGAGCTGTTTTTT. Amino acid sequence: CATSDPSRLGNTGELFF.

This chain connects TRBV5-5 to TRBJ1-1; D not resolved. V lost 3 bases to trimming and J lost 0 bases, with 15 bases between them. The CDR3 has 16 amino acids. CDR1 is SGHKS, CDR2 YYEKEE, per germline (reference sequence). This chain's CDR3 is CASSSWIGRMNTEAFF. The CDR3 DNA sequence: TGTGCCAGCAGCTCTTGGATAGGACGCATGAACACTGAAGCTTTCTTT.

The chain joins TRBV6-2 or TRBV6-3 to TRBJ2-7; D possibly matches TRBD1 or TRBD2 (5 bases each). The CDR3 spans 15 residues. CDR1 MNHEY and CDR2 SVGEGT come from the germline V gene. The germline V and J ends were trimmed by 6 bases and 2 bases, with 17 bases remaining between them. CDR3 nucleotides: TGTGCCAGCAGCTCGATCAGGGACGGCCCCTACGAGCAGTACTTC. Translation: CASSSIRDGPYEQYF.

This rearrangement joins TRBV4-3 to TRBJ2-3, with 8 bases that match TRBD1. Germline V CDR1 and CDR2: LGHNA, YSLEER. The V segment lost 4 bases and the J segment 1 base; nucleotides outside the gene matches: 10. The CDR3 is 17 residues long. CDR3 sequence reads: CASSLGRTGWGTDTQYF. The CDR3 DNA reads TGCGCCAGCAGCCTGGGAAGGACAGGGTGGGGCACAGATACGCAGTATTTT.

The chain has TRBV9 and TRBJ2-1; D is uncertain. V was shortened by 1 base and J by 0 bases, with 11 bases between the two germline ends. The CDR3 has 16 residues. In germline, CDR1 is SGDLS, CDR2 YYNGEE. Here the CDR3 reads CASSVHGSSSYNEQFF. As DNA, the CDR3 is TGTGCCAGCAGCGTACATGGGTCGAGCTCCTACAATGAGCAGTTCTTC.

This chain links TRBV19 with TRBJ1-3; maybe TRBD1 (6 bases). Germline values: CDR1 LNHDA, CDR2 SQIVND (reference sequence). V lost 3 bases, J lost 2 bases, and 17 bases lay in between. There are 17 residues in the CDR3. CDR3 sequence reads: CASSMASGGATGNTIYF. In DNA form, the CDR3 reads TGTGCCAGTAGTATGGCGTCCGGGGGCGCGACTGGAAACACCATATATTTT.

The chain combines TRBV27 with TRBJ2-5, with TRBD1 identical over 8 bases. This CDR3 is built from 15 residues. The germline CDR1 and CDR2 sequences are MNHEY and SMNVEV (reference sequence). V trimming: 2 bases; J trimming: 2 bases; junction bases outside the gene matches: 4. The CDR3 loop is CASSLGTGFQETQYF. CDR3 DNA: TGTGCCAGCAGTTTAGGGACAGGATTTCAAGAGACCCAGTACTTC.

V gene TRBV2 combines with J gene TRBJ2-7; D might be TRBD2 (6 bases). The CDR3 sequence is 16 residues long. The germline V gene has CDR1 SNHLY and CDR2 FYNNEI. V was pared by 2 bases and J by 10 bases, with 24 bases between. CDR3 protein: CASSESPMAGGGEQYF. CDR3 nucleotides: TGTGCCAGCAGTGAATCCCCTATGGCCGGGGGTGGCGAACAGTACTTC.

The chain joins TRBV30 to TRBJ2-5; D possibly matches TRBD1 or TRBD2 (5 bases each). Germline loops: CDR1 GTSNPN, CDR2 SVGIG (reference sequence). V was pared by 1 base and J by 5 bases, with 5 bases between. CDR3 length: 11 amino acids. CDR3 amino acids: CAWSGGETQYF. CDR3 bases: TGTGCCTGGAGTGGGGGGGAGACCCAGTACTTC. The complete variable domain, with remaining parts taken from reference TRBV30 and TRBJ2-5, reads SQTIHQWPATLVQPVGSPLSLECTVEGTSNPNLYWYRQAAGRGLQLLFYSVGIGQISSEVPQNLSASRPQDRQFILSSKKLLLSDSGFYLCAWSGGETQYFGPGTRLLVL.

This clonotype appeared once. J is TRBJ2-1 and V is TRBV6-2 or TRBV6-3; no reliable D call. V shed 0 bases and J shed 10 bases, with 7 bases lying between them. Germline values: CDR1 MNHEY, CDR2 SVGEGT. This CDR3 contains 12 residues. This CDR3 is CASSYSAPEQFF. CDR3 coding DNA: TGTGCCAGCAGTTACTCAGCACCCGAGCAGTTCTTC.

V gene TRBV12-5 combines with J gene TRBJ1-1; D remains unclear. The CDR3 is made up of 13 amino acids. Trimming cost V 1 base and J 14 bases, with 17 bases left between them. CDR1 and CDR2 (germline): LGHNT, FRNRAP. This CDR3 is CASGLGVAQLRFF. CDR3 sequence (DNA): TGTGCTAGTGGTTTGGGAGTCGCTCAGTTACGCTTCTTT. The entire variable domain, with the rest obtained from reference TRBV12-5 and TRBJ1-1, is as follows: DARVTQTPRHKVTEMGQEVTMRCQPILGHNTVFWYRQTMMQGLELLAYFRNRAPLDDSGMPKDRFSAEMPDATLATLKIQPSEPRDSAVYFCASGLGVAQLRFFGQGTRLTVV.